The clone carrying this TCR beta chain was observed many times. The record originates from a study of early T cells in non-severe SARS-CoV-2 infection. Germline CDR1 DFQATT, CDR2 SNEGSKA (reference sequence). V shed 0 bases and J shed 7 bases, with 9 bases lying between them. The CDR3 has 12 residues. TCRdb reprocessed the 5' RACE reads via MiXCR and lists one record per CDR3 protein. The table lists about 22,000 distinct CDR3 sequences, about 4.7% of them singletons. This clonotype was obtained from an adult who was a healthcare worker with PCR-confirmed SARS-CoV-2 infection or an uninfected control (not recorded which). V is TRBV20-1 and J is TRBJ1-1, with D uncertain. Sequenced material: whole blood. The CDR3 nucleotides read TGCAGTGCTAGAGAAGGACTCTTTGAAGCTTTCTTT. This encodes CSAREGLFEAFF.